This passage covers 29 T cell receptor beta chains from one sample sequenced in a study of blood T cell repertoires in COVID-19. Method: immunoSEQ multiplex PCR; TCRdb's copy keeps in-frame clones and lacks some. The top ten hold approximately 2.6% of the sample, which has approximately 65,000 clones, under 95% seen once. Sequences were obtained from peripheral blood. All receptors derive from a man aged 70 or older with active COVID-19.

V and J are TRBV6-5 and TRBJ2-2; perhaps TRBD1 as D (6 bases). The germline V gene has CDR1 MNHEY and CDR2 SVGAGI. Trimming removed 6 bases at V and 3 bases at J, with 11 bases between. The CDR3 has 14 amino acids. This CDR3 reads CASRGAGDTGELFF. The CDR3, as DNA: TGTGCCAGCAGGGGGGCAGGGGACACCGGGGAGCTGTTTTTT.

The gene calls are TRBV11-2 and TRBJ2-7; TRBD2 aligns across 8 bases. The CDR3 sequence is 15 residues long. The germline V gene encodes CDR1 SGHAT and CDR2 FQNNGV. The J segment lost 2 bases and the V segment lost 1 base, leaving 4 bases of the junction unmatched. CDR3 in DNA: TGTGCCAGCAGCTTAGCGGGGGGGACTGCCTACGAGCAGTACTTC. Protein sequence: CASSLAGGTAYEQYF.

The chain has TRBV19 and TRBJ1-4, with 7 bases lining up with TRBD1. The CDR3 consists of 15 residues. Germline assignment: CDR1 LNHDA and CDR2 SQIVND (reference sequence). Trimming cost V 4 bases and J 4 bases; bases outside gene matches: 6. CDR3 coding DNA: TGTGCCAGTAGTACTATTGGGACAGATAATGAAAAACTGTTTTTT. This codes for CASSTIGTDNEKLFF.

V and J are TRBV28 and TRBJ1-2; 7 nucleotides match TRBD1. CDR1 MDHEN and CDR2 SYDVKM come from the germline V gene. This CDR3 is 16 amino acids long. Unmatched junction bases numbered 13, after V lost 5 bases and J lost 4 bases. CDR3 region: CASSLPHRGSSYGYTF. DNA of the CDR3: TGTGCCAGCAGTCTCCCCCACAGGGGCTCGAGCTATGGCTACACCTTC.

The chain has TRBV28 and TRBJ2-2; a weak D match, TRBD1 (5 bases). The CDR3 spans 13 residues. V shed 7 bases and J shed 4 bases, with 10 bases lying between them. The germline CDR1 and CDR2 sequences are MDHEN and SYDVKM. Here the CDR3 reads CASKQVGTGELFF. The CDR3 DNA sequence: TGTGCCAGCAAACAGGTTGGCACCGGGGAGCTGTTTTTT. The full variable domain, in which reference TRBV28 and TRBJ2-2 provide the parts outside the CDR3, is DVKVTQSSRYLVKRTGEKVFLECVQDMDHENMFWYRQDPGLGLRLIYFSYDVKMKEKGDIPEGYSVSREKKERFSLILESASTNQTSMYLCASKQVGTGELFFGEGSRLTVL.

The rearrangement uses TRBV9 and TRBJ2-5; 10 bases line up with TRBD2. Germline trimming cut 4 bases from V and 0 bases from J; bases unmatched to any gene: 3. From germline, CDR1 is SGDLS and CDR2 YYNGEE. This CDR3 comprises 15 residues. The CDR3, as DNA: TGTGCCAGCAGCCTGGGACTAGCGTACCAAGAGACCCAGTACTTC. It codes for CASSLGLAYQETQYF.

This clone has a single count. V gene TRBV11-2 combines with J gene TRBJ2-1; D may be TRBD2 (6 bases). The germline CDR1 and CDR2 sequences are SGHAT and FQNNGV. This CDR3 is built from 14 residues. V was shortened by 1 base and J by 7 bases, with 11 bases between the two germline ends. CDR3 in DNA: TGTGCCAGCAGCTTAGTTGCGGGGAGGAATGAGCAGTTCTTC. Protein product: CASSLVAGRNEQFF.

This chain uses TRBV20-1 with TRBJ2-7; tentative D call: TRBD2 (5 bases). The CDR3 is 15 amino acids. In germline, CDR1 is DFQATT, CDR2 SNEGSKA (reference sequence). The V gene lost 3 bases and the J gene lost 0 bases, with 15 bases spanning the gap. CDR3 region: CSASLRYGDSYEQYF. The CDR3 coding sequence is TGCAGTGCTAGTCTCCGCTACGGGGACTCCTACGAGCAGTACTTC.

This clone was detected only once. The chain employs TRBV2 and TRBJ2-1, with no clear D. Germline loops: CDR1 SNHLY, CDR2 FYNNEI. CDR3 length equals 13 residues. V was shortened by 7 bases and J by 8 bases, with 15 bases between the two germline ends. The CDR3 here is CASNRLIRDEQFF. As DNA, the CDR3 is TGTGCCAGCAACCGGTTAATACGGGATGAGCAGTTCTTC.

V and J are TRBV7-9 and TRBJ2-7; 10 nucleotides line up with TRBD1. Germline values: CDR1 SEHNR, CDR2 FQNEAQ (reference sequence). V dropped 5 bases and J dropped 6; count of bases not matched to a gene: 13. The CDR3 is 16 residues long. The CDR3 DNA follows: TGTGCCAGCAGCCATCGTCCCGGGACAGGGGCGGTCGAGCAGTACGTC. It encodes CASSHRPGTGAVEQYV.

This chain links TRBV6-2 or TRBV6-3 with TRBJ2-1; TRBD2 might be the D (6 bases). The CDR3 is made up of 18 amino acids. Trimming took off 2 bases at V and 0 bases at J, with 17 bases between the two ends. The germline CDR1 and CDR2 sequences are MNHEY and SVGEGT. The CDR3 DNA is TGTGCCAGCAGTTACCAGGGACGGGGGTTTAGCTCCTACAATGAGCAGTTCTTC. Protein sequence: CASSYQGRGFSSYNEQFF.

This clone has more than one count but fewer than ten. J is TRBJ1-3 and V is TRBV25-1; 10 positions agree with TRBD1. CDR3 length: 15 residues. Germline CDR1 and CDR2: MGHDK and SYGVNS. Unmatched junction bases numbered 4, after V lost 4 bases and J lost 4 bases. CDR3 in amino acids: CASSGGQGLGNTIYF. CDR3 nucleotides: TGTGCCAGCAGTGGGGGACAGGGGCTAGGAAACACCATATATTTT.

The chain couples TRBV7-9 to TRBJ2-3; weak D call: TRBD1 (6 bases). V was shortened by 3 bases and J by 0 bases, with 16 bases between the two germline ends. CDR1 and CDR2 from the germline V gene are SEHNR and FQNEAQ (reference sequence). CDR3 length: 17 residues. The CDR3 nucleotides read TGTGCCAGCAGCTTTTACCGGGACACGGAAAGCACAGATACGCAGTATTTT. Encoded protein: CASSFYRDTESTDTQYF.

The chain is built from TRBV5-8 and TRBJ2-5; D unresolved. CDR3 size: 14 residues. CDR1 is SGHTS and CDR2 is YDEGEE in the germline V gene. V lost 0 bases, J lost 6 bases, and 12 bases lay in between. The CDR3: CASSLEVVEKTQYF. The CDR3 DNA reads TGTGCCAGCAGCTTGGAGGTGGTGGAGAAGACCCAGTACTTC.

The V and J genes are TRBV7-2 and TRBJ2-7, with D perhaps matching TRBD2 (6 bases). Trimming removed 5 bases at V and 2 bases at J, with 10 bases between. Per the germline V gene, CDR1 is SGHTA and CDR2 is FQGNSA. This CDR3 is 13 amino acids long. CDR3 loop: CASSQTGAYEQYF. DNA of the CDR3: TGTGCCAGCAGCCAGACGGGGGCCTACGAGCAGTACTTC. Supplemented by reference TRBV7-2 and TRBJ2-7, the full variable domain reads GAGVSQSPSNKVTEKGKDVELRCDPISGHTALYWYRQSLGQGLEFLIYFQGNSAPDKSGLPSDRFSAERTGGSVSTLTIQRTQQEDSAVYLCASSQTGAYEQYFGPGTRLTVT.

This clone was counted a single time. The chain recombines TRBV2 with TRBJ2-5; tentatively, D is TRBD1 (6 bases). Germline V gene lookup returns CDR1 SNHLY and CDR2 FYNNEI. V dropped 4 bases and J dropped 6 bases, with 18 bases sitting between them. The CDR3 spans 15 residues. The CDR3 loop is CASSVGANQGQTQYF. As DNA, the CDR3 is TGTGCCAGCAGTGTAGGGGCAAACCAGGGGCAGACCCAGTACTTC.

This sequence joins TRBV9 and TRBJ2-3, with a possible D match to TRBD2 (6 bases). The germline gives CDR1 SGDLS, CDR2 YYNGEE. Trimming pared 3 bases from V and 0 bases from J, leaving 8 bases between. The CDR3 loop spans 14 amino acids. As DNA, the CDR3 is TGTGCCAGCAGCGGGGGGACTAGCACAGATACGCAGTATTTT. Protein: CASSGGTSTDTQYF. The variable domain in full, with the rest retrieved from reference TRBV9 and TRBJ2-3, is DSGVTQTPKHLITATGQRVTLRCSPRSGDLSVYWYQQSLDQGLQFLIQYYNGEERAKGNILERFSAQQFPDLHSELNLSSLELGDSALYFCASSGGTSTDTQYFGPGTRLTVL.

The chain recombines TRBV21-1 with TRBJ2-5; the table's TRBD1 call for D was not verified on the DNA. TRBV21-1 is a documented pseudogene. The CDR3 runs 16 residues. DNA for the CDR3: TGTGCCAGCAACAGAAAACCCAGGACAGCGCAAGAGACCCAGTACTTC. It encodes CASNRKPRTAQETQYF.

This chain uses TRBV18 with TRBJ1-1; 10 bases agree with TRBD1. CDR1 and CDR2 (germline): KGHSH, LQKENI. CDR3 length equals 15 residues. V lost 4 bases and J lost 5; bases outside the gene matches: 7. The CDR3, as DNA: TGTGCCAGCTCACTATGGGACAGGGGAGGTACTGAAGCTTTCTTT. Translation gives CASSLWDRGGTEAFF.

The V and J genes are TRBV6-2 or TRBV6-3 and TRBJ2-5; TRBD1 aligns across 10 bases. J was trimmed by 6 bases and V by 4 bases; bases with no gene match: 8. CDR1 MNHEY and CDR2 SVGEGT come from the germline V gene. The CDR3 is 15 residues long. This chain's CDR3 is CASSLPGQGRQTQYF. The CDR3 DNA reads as TGTGCCAGCAGTTTACCGGGACAGGGGAGACAGACCCAGTACTTC.

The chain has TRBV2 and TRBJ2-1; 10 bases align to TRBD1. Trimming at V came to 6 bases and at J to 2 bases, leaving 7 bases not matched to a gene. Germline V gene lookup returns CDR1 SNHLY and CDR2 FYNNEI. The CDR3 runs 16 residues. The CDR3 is CASRGTGVGPYNEQFF. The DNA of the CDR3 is TGTGCCAGCAGAGGGACAGGGGTCGGACCCTACAATGAGCAGTTCTTC.

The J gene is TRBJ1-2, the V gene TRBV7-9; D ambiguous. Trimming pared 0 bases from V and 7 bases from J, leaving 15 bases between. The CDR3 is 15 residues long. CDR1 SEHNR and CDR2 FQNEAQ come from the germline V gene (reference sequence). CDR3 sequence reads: CASSLASNWESGYTF. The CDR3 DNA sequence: TGTGCCAGCAGCTTAGCCAGTAATTGGGAGAGTGGCTACACCTTC.

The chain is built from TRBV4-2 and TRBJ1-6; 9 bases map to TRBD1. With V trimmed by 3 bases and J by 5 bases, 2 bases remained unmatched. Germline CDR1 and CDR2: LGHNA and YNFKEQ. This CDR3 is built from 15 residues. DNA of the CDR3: TGTGCCAGCAGCCAGGGACAGGGAAATAATTCACCCCTCCACTTT. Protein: CASSQGQGNNSPLHF.

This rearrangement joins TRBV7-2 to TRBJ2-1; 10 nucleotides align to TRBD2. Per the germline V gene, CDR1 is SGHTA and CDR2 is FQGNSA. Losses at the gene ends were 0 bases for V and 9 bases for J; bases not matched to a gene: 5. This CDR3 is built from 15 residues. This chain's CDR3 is CASSLAPAGGSEQFF. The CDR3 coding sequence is TGTGCCAGCAGCTTAGCCCCAGCGGGGGGGTCTGAGCAGTTCTTC.

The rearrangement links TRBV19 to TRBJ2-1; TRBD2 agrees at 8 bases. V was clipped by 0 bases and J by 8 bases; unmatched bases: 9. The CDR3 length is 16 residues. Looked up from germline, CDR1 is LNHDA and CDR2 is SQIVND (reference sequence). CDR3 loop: CASSIDLVRGAYEQFF. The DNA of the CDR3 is TGTGCCAGTAGTATAGATCTTGTGCGGGGGGCGTATGAGCAGTTCTTC.

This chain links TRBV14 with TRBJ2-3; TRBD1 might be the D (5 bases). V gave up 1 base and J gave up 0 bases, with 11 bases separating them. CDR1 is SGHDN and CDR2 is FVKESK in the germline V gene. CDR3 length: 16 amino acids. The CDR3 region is CASSQAGWGSTDTQYF. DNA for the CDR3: TGTGCCAGCAGCCAAGCAGGGTGGGGTAGCACAGATACGCAGTATTTT.

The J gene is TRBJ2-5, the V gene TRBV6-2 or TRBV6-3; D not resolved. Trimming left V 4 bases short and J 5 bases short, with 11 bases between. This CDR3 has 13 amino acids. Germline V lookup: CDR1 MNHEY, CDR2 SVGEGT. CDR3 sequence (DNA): TGTGCCAGCAGTTTAAATAGGCGGGAGACCCAGTACTTC. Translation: CASSLNRRETQYF.

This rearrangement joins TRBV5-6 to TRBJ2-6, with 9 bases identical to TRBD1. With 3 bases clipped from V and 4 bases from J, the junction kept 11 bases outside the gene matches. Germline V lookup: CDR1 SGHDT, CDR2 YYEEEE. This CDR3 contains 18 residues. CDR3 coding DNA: TGTGCCAGCAGCTCGGTGGGACAGGGTACTAAAGGGGCCAACGTCCTGACTTTC. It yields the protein CASSSVGQGTKGANVLTF.

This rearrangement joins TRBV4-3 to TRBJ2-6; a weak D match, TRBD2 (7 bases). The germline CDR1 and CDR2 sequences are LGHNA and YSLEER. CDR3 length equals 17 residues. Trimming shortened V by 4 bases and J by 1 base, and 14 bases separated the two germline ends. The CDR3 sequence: CASSRRGAPSGANVLTF. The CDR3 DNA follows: TGCGCCAGCAGCCGCCGGGGGGCCCCATCTGGGGCCAACGTCCTGACTTTC.